One and the same sample provided the 16 T cell receptor beta chains below, sequenced in a study of blood T cell repertoires in COVID-19. TCRdb keeps only in-frame clones here, not all; method: immunoSEQ multiplex PCR. The table records around 98,000 clones, about 88% of them present only once. The specimen was peripheral blood. The receptor set was obtained from a woman in her fifties or sixties with acute or convalescent COVID-19.

V gene TRBV14 combines with J gene TRBJ1-2, with TRBD1 matching 9 bases. After removal of 2 bases from V and 8 bases from J, the junction contained 3 bases not matched to a gene. Germline lookup yields CDR1 SGHDN and CDR2 FVKESK. The CDR3 extends over 13 amino acids. The CDR3 here is CASSQYRGQGYTF. CDR3 in DNA: TGTGCCAGCAGCCAATACAGGGGGCAAGGCTACACCTTC. The entire variable domain, with the rest obtained from reference TRBV14 and TRBJ1-2, is as follows: EAGVTQFPSHSVIEKGQTVTLRCDPISGHDNLYWYRRVMGKEIKFLLHFVKESKQDESGMPNNRFLAERTGGTYSTLKVQPAELEDSGVYFCASSQYRGQGYTFGSGTRLTVV.

The chain employs TRBV5-6 and TRBJ1-2, with 8 positions matching TRBD1. V lost 4 bases, J lost 0 bases, and 17 bases stayed unmatched. Germline-derived CDR1 and CDR2 are SGHDT and YYEEEE. The CDR3 has 19 amino acids. The DNA for the CDR3 is TGTGCCAGCAGCAATATTAAAAGACAGGGGCACCTCACTAACTATGGCTACACCTTC. Translation gives CASSNIKRQGHLTNYGYTF.

The chain employs TRBV2 and TRBJ1-2, with 8 nucleotides matching TRBD1. The CDR3 runs to 16 residues. CDR1 is SNHLY, CDR2 FYNNEI, per germline. The ends lost 3 bases at V and 0 bases at J; junction bases unmatched: 6. DNA of the CDR3: TGTGCCAGCAGTGAGACAGGGGAATGGGCTAACTATGGCTACACCTTC. This encodes CASSETGEWANYGYTF.

The CDR3 region has the DNA TGTGCCAGCAGCTTAGCCCCCTCTGAAGCTTTCTTT. Protein product: CASSLAPSEAFF. The rearrangement uses TRBV7-9 and TRBJ1-1; D unresolved. Germline assignment: CDR1 SEHNR and CDR2 FQNEAQ (reference sequence). This CDR3 has 12 residues. Trimming shortened V by 0 bases and J by 6 bases, and 5 bases separated the two germline ends.

V and J are TRBV6-5 and TRBJ1-2, with D perhaps TRBD1 (6 bases). CDR3 length: 12 amino acids. CDR1 and CDR2 from the germline V gene are MNHEY and SVGAGI. Trimming removed 8 bases from V and 4 bases from J, with 11 bases in between. CDR3 amino acids: CASSGGFYGYTF. DNA for the CDR3: TGTGCCAGCTCGGGGGGCTTCTATGGCTACACCTTC.

This clone was detected a few times. This CDR3 is CASRKPGQGTYEQYF. The CDR3 nucleotides are TGTGCCAGCAGAAAGCCGGGACAGGGGACCTACGAGCAGTACTTC. V and J are TRBV2 and TRBJ2-7; TRBD1 matches at 10 bases. The germline CDR1 and CDR2 sequences are SNHLY and FYNNEI. Trimming cost V 6 bases and J 2 bases; bases outside gene matches: 7. The CDR3 is 15 residues long.

This rearrangement joins TRBV7-9 to TRBJ1-5; D gene uncertain. V lost 0 bases and J 0 bases, leaving 15 bases between the germline ends. The CDR3 is made up of 18 amino acids. CDR1 and CDR2 from the germline V gene are SEHNR and FQNEAQ (reference sequence). CDR3 protein: CASSLALDGKYSNQPQHF. As DNA, the CDR3 is TGTGCCAGCAGCTTAGCGCTCGACGGGAAATATAGCAATCAGCCCCAGCATTTT.

In this sample, this clone turned up a few times. The chain links TRBV2 to TRBJ1-2, with TRBD1 as a possible D gene (5 bases). CDR3 length equals 15 residues. V was shortened by 1 base and J by 7 bases, with 16 bases between the two germline ends. The germline CDR1 and CDR2 sequences are SNHLY and FYNNEI. CDR3 sequence: CASSEVEGGGAGYTF. The CDR3 DNA sequence: TGTGCCAGCAGTGAAGTGGAGGGAGGAGGGGCTGGCTACACCTTC.

This chain links TRBV18 with TRBJ2-7, with 9 bases fitting TRBD2. The CDR3 spans 15 residues. Germline V gene sequence: CDR1 KGHSH, CDR2 LQKENI. The V segment lost 4 bases and the J segment 1 base; nucleotides outside the gene matches: 5. For the CDR3, the DNA is TGTGCCAGCTCACGCTCTAGCGGGGATTCCTACGAGCAGTACTTC. Translation gives CASSRSSGDSYEQYF. Full variable domain (missing parts from reference TRBV18 and TRBJ2-7): NAGVMQNPRHLVRRRGQEARLRCSPMKGHSHVYWYRQLPEEGLKFMVYLQKENIIDESGMPKERFSAEFPKEGPSILRIQQVVRGDSAAYFCASSRSSGDSYEQYFGPGTRLTVT.

The CDR3 loop is CASSWEGMWGYTF. The DNA for the CDR3 is TGTGCCAGCAGTTGGGAGGGGATGTGGGGCTACACCTTC. The rearrangement joins TRBV6-6 to TRBJ1-2, with a tentative D call TRBD1 (5 bases). Germline lookup yields CDR1 MNHNY and CDR2 SVGAGI (reference sequence). This CDR3 region has 13 residues. Trimming cost V 4 bases and J 8 bases, with 14 bases left between them.

Only one count was recorded for this clone. The genes are TRBV10-3 and TRBJ2-5; 7 bases are shared with TRBD2. In germline, CDR1 is ENHRY, CDR2 SYGVKD. The junction had 7 bases not matched to a gene; V was cut back by 5 bases and J by 1 base. CDR3 size: 15 residues. CDR3 sequence reads: CAISRLAEGQETQYF. Written as DNA, the CDR3 is TGTGCCATCAGTCGTCTAGCGGAGGGCCAAGAGACCCAGTACTTC.

The chain combines TRBV5-6 with TRBJ2-5; possibly TRBD1 for D (5 bases). This CDR3 comprises 14 residues. V was clipped by 4 bases and J by 4 bases, with 14 bases between them. In germline, CDR1 is SGHDT, CDR2 YYEEEE. CDR3 protein: CASSVQGTRETQYF. The CDR3 nucleotides are TGTGCCAGCAGCGTGCAGGGTACTCGAGAGACCCAGTACTTC.

The J gene is TRBJ1-4, the V gene TRBV29-1, with D possibly matching TRBD1 (5 bases). V lost 7 bases and J lost 8, with 14 bases in between. Per germline, CDR1 SQVTM and CDR2 ANQGSEA. This CDR3 is built from 12 residues. The CDR3 is CSAGWGEEKLFF. DNA of the CDR3: TGCAGCGCCGGTTGGGGGGAGGAAAAACTGTTTTTT.

The chain employs TRBV7-9 and TRBJ1-6; D may be TRBD1 (6 bases). Between the trimmed V and J ends, which lost 1 base and 8 bases, there was a span of 12 bases. The CDR3 is 15 amino acids. Germline CDR1 reads SEHNR; CDR2 reads FQNEAQ (reference sequence). CDR3 loop: CASSLDRAIYSPLHF. The CDR3 DNA follows: TGTGCCAGCAGCTTAGACAGGGCCATTTATTCACCCCTCCACTTT.

V gene TRBV30 combines with J gene TRBJ2-5; D gene uncertain. This CDR3 is 13 amino acids long. V was shortened by 4 bases and J by 2 bases, with 11 bases between the two germline ends. Germline loops: CDR1 GTSNPN, CDR2 SVGIG (reference sequence). The CDR3 DNA reads as TGTGCCTGGACCCCAGGAAATCAAGAGACCCAGTACTTC. Its translation is CAWTPGNQETQYF.

This chain links TRBV4-3 with TRBJ1-3; TRBD1 aligns across 9 bases. Germline loops: CDR1 LGHNA, CDR2 YSLEER. V shed 1 base and J 4 bases; nucleotides not matched to a gene: 2. The CDR3 extends over 15 amino acids. Here the CDR3 DNA reads TGCGCCAGCAGCCAAGCACAGGGGGCGGGAAACACCATATATTTT. It is translated as CASSQAQGAGNTIYF.